The 8 T cell receptor beta chains presented below share a single source sample, sequenced in a study of identifying expanded T cells in peripheral blood. The protocol was immunoSEQ multiplex PCR, while the TCRdb copy is restricted to in-frame clones and leaves out a portion. The sample contains roughly 61,000 clones, approximately 89% of which appear only once. The specimen was blood. Every receptor here comes from a person aged 18 to 70 in good health.

This chain connects TRBV7-2 to TRBJ2-5; D assignment may be TRBD1 or TRBD2 (5 bases each). V lost 5 bases and J lost 7, with 17 bases in between. Germline V gives CDR1 SGHTA, CDR2 FQGNSA. The CDR3 loop spans 14 amino acids. The CDR3: CASSPSQGVGTQYF. DNA for the CDR3: TGTGCCAGCAGCCCCTCGCAGGGAGTAGGGACCCAGTACTTC.

The chain uses TRBV6-1 and TRBJ2-1; 8 positions match TRBD2. V lost 6 bases, J lost 3 bases, and 4 bases stayed unmatched. Germline-derived CDR1 and CDR2 are MNHNS and SASEGT. The CDR3 has 14 residues. The CDR3 is CASRTSVGYNEQFF. CDR3 sequence (DNA): TGTGCCAGCAGGACTAGCGTGGGCTACAATGAGCAGTTCTTC.

The chain combines TRBV4-3 with TRBJ2-1; D is uncertain. Germline V gene data show CDR1 as LGHNA and CDR2 as YSLEER. V was clipped by 1 base and J by 8 bases, with 6 bases between them. The CDR3 is 12 residues long. The DNA for the CDR3 is TGCGCCAGCAGCCAAGGCTCTTATGAGCAGTTCTTC. Its protein is CASSQGSYEQFF.

The chain joins TRBV28 to TRBJ2-7; D is ambiguous. CDR3 length: 20 amino acids. Germline V lookup: CDR1 MDHEN, CDR2 SYDVKM. Between the trimmed V and J ends, which lost 10 bases and 0 bases, there was a span of 34 bases. CDR3 DNA sequence: TGTGCCATCGGGTCCGACATATGGATTATGAGACCTAACTCCTCCTACGAGCAGTACTTC. Protein sequence: CAIGSDIWIMRPNSSYEQYF.

The genes are TRBV11-2 and TRBJ1-1, with D unclear. The CDR3 has 13 amino acids. Germline CDR1 is SGHAT and CDR2 is FQNNGV. Deletions cut 2 bases from V and 1 base from J, with 5 bases between. CDR3: CASSLTRNTEAFF. The CDR3 DNA sequence: TGTGCCAGCAGCTTAACAAGGAACACTGAAGCTTTCTTT.

J is TRBJ2-5 and V is TRBV6-1; D is uncertain. Germline V lookup: CDR1 MNHNS, CDR2 SASEGT. The CDR3 totals 13 residues. Trimming left V 4 bases short and J 4 bases short, with 10 bases between. The CDR3 sequence is CASSVNFGETQYF. The CDR3 nucleotides read TGTGCCAGCAGTGTGAACTTTGGAGAGACCCAGTACTTC.

The chain uses TRBV14 and TRBJ2-3; 7 nucleotides align to TRBD2. This CDR3 comprises 16 residues. V was clipped by 2 bases and J by 4 bases; unmatched bases: 9. The germline V gene has CDR1 SGHDN and CDR2 FVKESK. The chain's CDR3 is CASSQRGGGAADTQYF. The CDR3, as DNA: TGTGCCAGCAGCCAACGCGGGGGAGGTGCGGCAGATACGCAGTATTTT.

This rearrangement joins TRBV11-2 to TRBJ2-7; TRBD1 is a possible D gene (5 bases). CDR1 and CDR2 from the germline V gene are SGHAT and FQNNGV. The CDR3 runs to 14 residues. V was pared by 5 bases and J by 5 bases, with 16 bases between. This CDR3 reads CASSPQGKSNEQYF. In nucleotides, the CDR3 is TGTGCCAGCAGCCCCCAGGGTAAATCAAACGAGCAGTACTTC.